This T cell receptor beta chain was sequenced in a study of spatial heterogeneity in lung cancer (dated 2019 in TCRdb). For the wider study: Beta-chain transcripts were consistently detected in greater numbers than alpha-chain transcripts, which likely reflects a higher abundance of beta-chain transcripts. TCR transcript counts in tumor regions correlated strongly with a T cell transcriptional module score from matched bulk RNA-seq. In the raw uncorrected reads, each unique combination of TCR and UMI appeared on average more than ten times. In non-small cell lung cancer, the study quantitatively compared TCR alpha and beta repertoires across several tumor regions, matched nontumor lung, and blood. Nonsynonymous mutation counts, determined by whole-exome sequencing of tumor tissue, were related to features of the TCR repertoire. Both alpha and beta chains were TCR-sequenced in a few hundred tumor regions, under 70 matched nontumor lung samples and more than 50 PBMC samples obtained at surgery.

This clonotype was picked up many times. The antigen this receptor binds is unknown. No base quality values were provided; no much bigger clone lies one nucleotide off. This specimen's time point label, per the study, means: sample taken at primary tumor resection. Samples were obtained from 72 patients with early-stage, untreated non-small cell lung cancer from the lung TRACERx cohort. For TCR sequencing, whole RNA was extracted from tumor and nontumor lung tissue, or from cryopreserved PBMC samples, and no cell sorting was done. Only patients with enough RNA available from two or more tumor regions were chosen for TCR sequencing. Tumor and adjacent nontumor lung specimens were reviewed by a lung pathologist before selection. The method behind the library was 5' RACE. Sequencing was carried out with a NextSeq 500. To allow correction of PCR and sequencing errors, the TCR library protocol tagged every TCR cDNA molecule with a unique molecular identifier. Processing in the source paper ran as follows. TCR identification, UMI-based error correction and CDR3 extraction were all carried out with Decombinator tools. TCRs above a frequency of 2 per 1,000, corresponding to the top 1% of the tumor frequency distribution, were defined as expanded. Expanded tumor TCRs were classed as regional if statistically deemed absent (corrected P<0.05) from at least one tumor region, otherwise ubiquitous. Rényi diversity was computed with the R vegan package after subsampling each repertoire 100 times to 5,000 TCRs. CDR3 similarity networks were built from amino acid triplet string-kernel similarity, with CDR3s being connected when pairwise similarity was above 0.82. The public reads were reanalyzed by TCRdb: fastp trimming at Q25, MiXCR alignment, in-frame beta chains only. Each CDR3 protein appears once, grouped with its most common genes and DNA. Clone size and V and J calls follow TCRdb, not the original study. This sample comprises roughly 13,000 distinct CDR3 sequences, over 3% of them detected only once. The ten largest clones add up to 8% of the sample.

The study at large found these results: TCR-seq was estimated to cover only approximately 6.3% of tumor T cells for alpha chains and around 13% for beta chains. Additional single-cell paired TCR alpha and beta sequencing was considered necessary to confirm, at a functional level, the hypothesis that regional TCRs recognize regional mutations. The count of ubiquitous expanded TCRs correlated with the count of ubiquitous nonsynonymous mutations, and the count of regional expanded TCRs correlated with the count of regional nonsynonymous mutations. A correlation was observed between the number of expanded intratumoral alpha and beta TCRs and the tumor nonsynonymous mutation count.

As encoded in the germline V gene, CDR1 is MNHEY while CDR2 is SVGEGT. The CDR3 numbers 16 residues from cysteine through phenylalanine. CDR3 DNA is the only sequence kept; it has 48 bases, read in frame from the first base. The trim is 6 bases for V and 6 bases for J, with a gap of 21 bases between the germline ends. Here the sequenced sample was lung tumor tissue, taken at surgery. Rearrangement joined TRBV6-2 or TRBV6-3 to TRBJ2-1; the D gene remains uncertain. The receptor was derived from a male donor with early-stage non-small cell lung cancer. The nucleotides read TGTGCCAGCAGACACCCCTGGCCGGTTGGGCGCAATGAGCAGTTCTTC. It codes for CASRHPWPVGRNEQFF.